This T cell receptor beta chain was found in a study of cytomegalovirus exposure and HLA in healthy donors. Study-wide results and caveats: Reports indicate that TCR beta sequences accurately predicted the HLA-A and HLA-B alleles of most subjects. It was 150 to 200 TCR beta chains that were listed as cytomegalovirus-associated. Later analysis placed DRB1 highest and HLA-C lowest in TCR association rates, which differed by HLA locus.

In the case of this clone: Antigen specificity is unknown. A single base is all that separates this from a far larger clone, so a read error is likely. This same CDR3 is encoded by further DNA sequences in the sample.

In the PCR, 60 Vbeta and 13 Jbeta primers were used. Original methodology: Roughly 10 million shared chains were among some 80 million unique TCR beta chains counted in a later analysis. Assay: immunoSEQ multiplex PCR; the TCRdb copy retains only in-frame clones and omits some. V, J and clone size derive from that table, while D and trimming were established from the DNA sequence. Of some 200,000 clones listed, 70% are singletons. Input material: PBMCs. This receptor was identified in a man between 40 and 49 years old in good health and CMV-seropositive.

CDR3: CASSLEGSKRPYEQYF. In nucleotides, the CDR3 is TGTGCAAGCAGCTTAGAGGGATCAAAGCGGCCCTACGAGCAGTACTTC. The gene calls are TRBV7-9 and TRBJ2-7, with D possibly TRBD2 on 5 matching bases. Germline CDR1 SEHNR, CDR2 FQNEAQ (reference sequence). The CDR3 has 16 amino acids.